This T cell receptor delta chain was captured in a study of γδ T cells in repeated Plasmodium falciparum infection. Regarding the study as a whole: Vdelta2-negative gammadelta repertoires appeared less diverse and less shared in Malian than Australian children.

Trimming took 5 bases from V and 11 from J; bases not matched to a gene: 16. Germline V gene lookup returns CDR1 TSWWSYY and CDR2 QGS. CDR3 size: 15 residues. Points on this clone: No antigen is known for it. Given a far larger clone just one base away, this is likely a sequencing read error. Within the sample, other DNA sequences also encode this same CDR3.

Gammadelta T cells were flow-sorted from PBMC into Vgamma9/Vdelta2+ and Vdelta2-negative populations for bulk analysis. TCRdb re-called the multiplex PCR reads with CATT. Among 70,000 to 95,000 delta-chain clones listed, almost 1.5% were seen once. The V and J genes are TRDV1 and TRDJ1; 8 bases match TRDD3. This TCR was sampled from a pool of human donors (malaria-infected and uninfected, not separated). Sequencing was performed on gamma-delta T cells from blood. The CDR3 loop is CALGPPPTGGPKLIF. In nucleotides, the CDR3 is TGTGCTCTTGGGCCGCCTCCTACTGGGGGCCCCAAGCTCATCTTT.